This TCR beta chain came from a study of blood T cell repertoires in COVID-19. Study overall: The samples span acute and convalescent COVID-19 from the United States, Italy and Spain.

Either two negative PCRs, clearance, or symptom resolution qualified Cohort 3 donors as recovered. The assay was immunoSEQ multiplex PCR, and TCRdb's table has in-frame clones only and misses some. This table holds a few hundred thousand clones, roughly nine tenths found once. The specimen was PBMCs or T cells enriched from blood (not recorded which). The source is a woman between 25 and 40 years old who had recovered from COVID-19.

CDR3 amino acids: CASGMGRETQYF. CDR3 DNA: TGTGCTAGTGGGATGGGGCGGGAGACCCAGTACTTC. The J gene is TRBJ2-5, the V gene TRBV12-5, with D possibly TRBD1 on 5 matching bases. Trimming pared 6 bases from V and 5 bases from J, leaving 10 bases between. This CDR3 region has 12 residues. Per germline, CDR1 LGHNT and CDR2 FRNRAP.